This T cell receptor beta chain was recorded in a study of cytomegalovirus exposure and HLA in healthy donors. General study findings and limits: Researchers reported in a later analysis that a missense DCLRE1C variant was tied to TCR beta V- and J-gene trimming. An analysis that came later showed most CMV-associated TCR beta chains appearing HLA-restricted. A previous analysis found most TCR beta V segments productive roughly 90% or roughly 30% of the time. Highly shared sequence variants in one cluster were likely a sequencing artifact.

About this clone itself: Its target is unknown.

It was with 60 Vbeta and 13 Jbeta primers that the PCR ran. Only in-frame clones appear in the TCRdb table, and some are missing; sequencing was by immunoSEQ multiplex PCR. The ten top clones account for 2%, within a sample of approximately 130,000 clones. The CDR3 is 16 residues long. Germline CDR1 reads MNHEY; CDR2 reads SMNVEV (reference sequence). The V segment lost 4 bases and the J segment 2 bases; nucleotides outside the gene matches: 9. This chain links TRBV27 with TRBJ2-7; 9 nucleotides align to TRBD1. The origin of this receptor is a woman aged 60 to 75 in good health and CMV-seronegative. The sequenced material came from PBMCs. CDR3 coding DNA: TGTGCCAGCAGTTACCTTCTCCGGGACAGGGCCTACGAGCAGTACTTC. It specifies CASSYLLRDRAYEQYF.